Reported below is one T cell receptor (beta chain). This entry belongs to a study of blood T cell repertoires in COVID-19. The CDR3 length is 15 residues. V trimming: 5 bases; J trimming: 8 bases; junction bases outside the gene matches: 11. Germline V CDR1 and CDR2: KGHDR, SFDVKD. Data came from immunoSEQ multiplex PCR; TCRdb stores just in-frame clones and leaves some out. The sample lists some 230,000 clones, approximately 85% seen once, with over 2.5% in the top ten. The specimen sequenced was peripheral blood. The chain recombines TRBV24-1 with TRBJ1-1, with 9 bases matching TRBD1. This sequence originates from a man aged 45-65 years who had recovered from COVID-19. DNA for the CDR3: TGTGCCACCAGTGCCGGGACAGGGAAGCCAAACGAAGCTTTCTTT. This gives the protein CATSAGTGKPNEAFF.